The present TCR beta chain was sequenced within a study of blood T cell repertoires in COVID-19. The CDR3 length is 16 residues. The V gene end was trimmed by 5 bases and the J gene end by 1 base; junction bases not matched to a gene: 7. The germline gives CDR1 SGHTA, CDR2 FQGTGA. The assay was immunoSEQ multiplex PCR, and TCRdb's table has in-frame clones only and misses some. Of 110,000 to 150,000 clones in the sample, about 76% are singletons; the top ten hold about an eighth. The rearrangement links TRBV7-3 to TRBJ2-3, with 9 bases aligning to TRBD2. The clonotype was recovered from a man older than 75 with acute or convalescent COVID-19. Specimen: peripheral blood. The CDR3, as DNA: TGTGCCAGCAGCCGCGTAGCGGGGGCACGCACAGATACGCAGTATTTT. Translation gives CASSRVAGARTDTQYF.